This T cell receptor (beta chain) derives from a study of shared clonotypes between healthy human individuals. Per the study methods: Filtering differed since immunoSEQ provided only junctions, with no quality scores. TCRdb's table, derived via immunoSEQ multiplex PCR, lists solely in-frame clones and lacks some. That table supplies the V and J calls and clone size; D and trimming were determined from the DNA. The table shows under 600,000 clones, with 75% to 80% occurring only once. Per germline, CDR1 LNHDA and CDR2 SQIVND (reference sequence). CDR3 length: 15 residues. Losses at the gene ends were 4 bases for V and 4 bases for J; bases not matched to a gene: 1. Overall study findings and caveats: Sampling involved blood alone; tissue repertoires likely differ.

Comment on this clone: Its antigen is as yet unknown.

The clonotype originates from a woman aged 35 to 49 in good health. Some clones in this sample may be carry-over from other donors' samples. V usage is TRBV19 and J usage is TRBJ2-5, with 15 bases lining up with TRBD2. Sequencing was performed on PBMCs. The CDR3 region is CASSRGLAGGETQYF. The CDR3 DNA reads as TGTGCCAGTAGTAGGGGACTAGCGGGGGGAGAGACCCAGTACTTC. Together with reference TRBV19 and TRBJ2-5, the CDR3 gives the full variable domain: DGGITQSPKYLFRKEGQNVTLSCEQNLNHDAMYWYRQDPGQGLRLIYYSQIVNDFQKGDIAEGYSVSREKKESFPLTVTSAQKNPTAFYLCASSRGLAGGETQYFGPGTRLLVL.